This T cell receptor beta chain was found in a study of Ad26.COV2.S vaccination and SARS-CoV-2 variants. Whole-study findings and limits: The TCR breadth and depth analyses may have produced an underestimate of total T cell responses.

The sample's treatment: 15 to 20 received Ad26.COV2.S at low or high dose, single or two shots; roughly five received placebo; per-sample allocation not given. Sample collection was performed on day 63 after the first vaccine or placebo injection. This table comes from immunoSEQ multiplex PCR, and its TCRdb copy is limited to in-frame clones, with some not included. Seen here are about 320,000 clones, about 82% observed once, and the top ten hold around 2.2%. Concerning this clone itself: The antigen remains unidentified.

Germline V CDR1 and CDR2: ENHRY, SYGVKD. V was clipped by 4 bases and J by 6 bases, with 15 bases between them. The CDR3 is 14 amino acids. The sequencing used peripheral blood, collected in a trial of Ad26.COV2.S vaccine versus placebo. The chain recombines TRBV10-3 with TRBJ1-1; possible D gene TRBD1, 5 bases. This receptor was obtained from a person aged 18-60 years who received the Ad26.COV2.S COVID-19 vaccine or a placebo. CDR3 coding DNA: TGTGCCATCAGTGCGCCAGGGAGGATAGCTGAAGCTTTCTTT. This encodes CAISAPGRIAEAFF.